The entry below describes one T cell receptor (beta chain). There are many counts of this clonotype. Its recognized antigen is unknown. No base quality information exists; no much larger clone differs at one position. The TCR beta CDR3 regions were amplified from RNA transcripts. The TCR CDR3 was subjected to a first round of RT-PCR using the HTBI primer set and the Qiagen OneStep RT-PCR kit. Libraries were constructed in a second round of multiplex PCR, after which size selection and purification were carried out. Libraries were sequenced paired-end with 100 bp reads on an Illumina HiSeq2000. Per the original workflow: SOAPnuke was used to process the raw data, throwing out any read that contained adapters or uncalled bases, had a mean Phred below 15, or lacked an exact constant-primer or identifier match. High-quality paired reads were merged using COPE v1.2.5, and each unique nucleotide sequence was defined as a clonotype. MiTCR v1.1 was used to align the clonotypes against IMGT TRBV, TRBD and TRBJ reference segments. The analysis was restricted to V-J combinations with a frequency above 0.0001, which together covered about 99% of the repertoires. A TCS score was defined as the ratio between F50 (clonal expansion) and ExV (chaos), using BLOSUM62-based TCRdist between CDR3 peptides within each V-J. Welch's t-statistics and random forest reduced roughly 530 V-J features to fewer than 15, which were used in a naive Bayes classifier (R e1071). Using fastp trimming at Q25 and MiXCR clonotype assembly, TCRdb reanalyzed the public sequencing data and kept in-frame beta chains. Rows are combined by CDR3 protein, so each entry shows the most common genes and DNA. These V and J calls originate from TCRdb's pipeline instead of the authors' own analysis. The sample records fewer than 650,000 distinct CDR3 sequences, around 15% of which are singletons. The ten largest clonotypes hold about 15% of the sample.

This sample is drawn from a study of T cells in Graves' hyperthyroidism and ophthalmopathy (dated by TCRdb to the late 2010s). A note on the overall study: Peripheral blood samples were taken at the time of initial diagnosis, prior to any treatment. TCR V-J signatures able to tell the groups apart were searched for in a discovery cohort of 90 to 100 patients, of whom over 40 had Graves' ophthalmopathy and more than 55 had stable Graves' hyperthyroidism. An independent validation cohort of around 19 hyperthyroidism patients and about 16 patients who later progressed to ophthalmopathy tested prospective prediction of ophthalmopathy. Thyroid tissue and blood T-cell repertoires from about six Graves' hyperthyroidism patients were also compared in the study. The 100 or so discovery patients were randomly split 7:3 into training and test sets. Following sampling, methimazole starting at 30 mg daily was given to hyperthyroidism patients, and high-dose intravenous methylprednisolone was given to ophthalmopathy patients. The paper reports TCR Vbeta CDR3 sequencing of approximately 140 peripheral blood samples: some 41 ophthalmopathy, roughly 80 hyperthyroidism and roughly 17 progressor patients. Beyond this particular receptor, the publication reports: No statistical method was used to fix the sample size in advance, and group allocation was not hidden from the investigators. A model built on a 13 V-J signature distinguished ophthalmopathy from stable hyperthyroidism, reaching 87.88% sensitivity and about 81% specificity in cross-validation and 80%/75% in testing. Most expanded thyroid clonotypes (frequency above 0.001) were also detected in blood, a finding suggesting that blood repertoires may reflect thyroid immune responses. In validation, the model predicted progression to ophthalmopathy with over 60% sensitivity and less than 75% specificity, a median of about six months before onset.

Stable Graves' hyperthyroidism was defined as the absence of progression to ophthalmopathy over 18 months of follow-up. The hyperthyroidism patients were between 18 and 65 years old and newly diagnosed, with a disease duration of less than 2 months. Patients with uncontrolled infections, other autoimmune diseases, pregnancy or lactation were excluded. Diagnoses were established on the basis of clinical symptoms, serum thyroxine and TRAb, thyroid ultrasound, and orbital computed tomography. PBMCs were isolated from more than 9 ml of fresh peripheral blood by Ficoll-Paque density gradient centrifugation. Trizol reagent was used to extract total RNA, and RNA quality was then checked on an Agilent 2100 Bioanalyzer. The junction shows trimming of 4 bases on V and 3 bases on J, and the gene matches do not reach 7 bases of it. CDR1 is given as KGHDR and CDR2 as SFDVKD, both from the germline V gene. Inclusive of the bounding cysteine and phenylalanine, the CDR3 is 15 residues long. This entry keeps only the CDR3 DNA: 45 bases, framed from base 1.

The receptor was derived from a woman aged 40 to 55 with Graves' hyperthyroidism. This chain joins TRBV24-1 to TRBJ2-5; the junction holds 7 bases that match TRBD1. The sequencing input was blood. Here is the DNA: TGTGCCACCAGTGACCCTAACGACAGGGAAGAGACCCAGTACTTC. Its coded protein is CATSDPNDREETQYF.